This passage covers 27 T cell receptor beta chains from one sample sequenced in a study of shared T cell receptors in the human thymus. Libraries were prepared by immunoSEQ multiplex PCR; TCRdb keeps only in-frame clonotypes and omits some of them. Of hundreds of thousands of clones listed, 95% were seen once; the top ten hold approximately 0.02%. The source material was thymocytes. The receptors were sampled from a human donor.

This rearrangement joins TRBV5-6 to TRBJ2-3; no reliable D call. Trimming took off 2 bases at V and 4 bases at J, with 11 bases between the two ends. The length of the CDR3 is 14 residues. Germline CDR1 SGHDT, CDR2 YYEEEE. Here the CDR3 DNA reads TGTGCCAGCAGCTTTGGGTCGGGCGCAGATACGCAGTATTTT. As protein: CASSFGSGADTQYF.

The chain employs TRBV5-4 and TRBJ2-7, with a weak D call TRBD2 (5 bases). This CDR3 spans 16 amino acids. The germline V and J ends were trimmed by 1 base and 5 bases, with 19 bases remaining between them. The germline CDR1 and CDR2 sequences are SGHNT and YYREEE (reference sequence). CDR3 bases: TGTGCCAGCAGCTTGATAACGGCGGAGGTGATAGACGAGCAGTACTTC. Residues: CASSLITAEVIDEQYF. Complete variable domain (other parts from reference TRBV5-4 and TRBJ2-7): ETGVTQSPTHLIKTRGQQVTLRCSSQSGHNTVSWYQQALGQGPQFIFQYYREEENGRGNFPPRFSGLQFPNYSSELNVNALELDDSALYLCASSLITAEVIDEQYFGPGTRLTVT.

The chain carries TRBV6-1 and TRBJ2-5, with 14 nucleotides matching TRBD2. The CDR3 is made up of 19 amino acids. From germline, CDR1 is MNHNS and CDR2 SASEGT. The trim removed 1 base at V and 6 bases at J, leaving 13 bases unmatched. The DNA of the CDR3 is TGTGCCAGCAGTGAAGTCCCCAAATTGGGGACTAGCGGGAGTAAGACCCAGTACTTC. It codes for CASSEVPKLGTSGSKTQYF.

The chain has TRBV27 and TRBJ1-4, with D tentatively TRBD1 (6 bases). CDR3 length equals 18 residues. Germline-derived CDR1 and CDR2 are MNHEY and SMNVEV (reference sequence). V was trimmed by 6 bases and J by 3 bases, leaving 23 bases between them. CDR3 amino acids: CASRHRTPNRASNEKLFF. CDR3 nucleotide sequence: TGTGCCAGCAGGCACCGAACACCTAACAGGGCTTCTAATGAAAAACTGTTTTTT.

J is TRBJ2-7 and V is TRBV10-3, with a possible D match to TRBD1 (6 bases). The CDR3 covers 13 residues. Germline V gives CDR1 ENHRY, CDR2 SYGVKD. V dropped 3 bases and J dropped 2 bases, with 8 bases sitting between them. CDR3 sequence (DNA): TGTGCCATCAGTGAAGGGGGACCCTACGAGCAGTACTTC. Protein: CAISEGGPYEQYF.

J is TRBJ2-1 and V is TRBV7-2; a possible D gene is TRBD2 (5 bases). Germline CDR1 and CDR2: SGHTA and FQGNSA. V was cut by 4 bases and J by 8 bases, with 12 bases left in between. This CDR3 has 13 amino acids. The CDR3: CASSCGLGDEQFF. CDR3 coding DNA: TGTGCCAGCAGCTGCGGGCTCGGCGATGAGCAGTTCTTC.

J is TRBJ2-7 and V is TRBV19, with D hard to call. The germline V gene encodes CDR1 LNHDA and CDR2 SQIVND (reference sequence). The CDR3 covers 16 residues. Deletions cut 0 bases from V and 1 base from J, with 13 bases between. The CDR3 loop is CASSIDLERFSYEQYF. Here the CDR3 DNA reads TGTGCCAGTAGTATAGATCTCGAGCGTTTTTCCTACGAGCAGTACTTC.

The chain recombines TRBV11-2 with TRBJ2-1; TRBD2 matches 7 bases. The CDR3 sequence is 17 residues long. V dropped 5 bases and J dropped 6; count of bases not matched to a gene: 16. Germline CDR1 SGHAT, CDR2 FQNNGV. Here the CDR3 DNA reads TGTGCCAGCAGCCTCTCCACTACTAGCGCGGGATTCAATGAGCAGTTCTTC. Its translation: CASSLSTTSAGFNEQFF.

The chain employs TRBV21-1 and TRBJ2-5; the table calls TRBD2, which could not be checked here. TRBV21-1 is described as a pseudogene. CDR3 length: 20 residues. The CDR3 sequence is CASSKEGGLAGGRDGETQYF. The CDR3 region has the DNA TGTGCCAGCAGCAAAGAGGGAGGACTAGCGGGAGGAAGGGATGGGGAGACCCAGTACTTC.

The rearrangement joins TRBV2 to TRBJ1-1; possible D gene TRBD1, 6 bases. This CDR3 region has 15 residues. CDR1 and CDR2 (germline): SNHLY, FYNNEI. Between the trimmed V and J ends, which lost 3 bases and 0 bases, there was a span of 11 bases. CDR3 region: CASSDSQGMNTEAFF. In nucleotides, the CDR3 is TGTGCCAGCAGTGATTCCCAGGGGATGAACACTGAAGCTTTCTTT.

The rearrangement uses TRBV9 and TRBJ2-3; TRBD2 aligns across 7 bases. Germline lookup yields CDR1 SGDLS and CDR2 YYNGEE. The CDR3 spans 16 residues. The ends lost 4 bases at V and 2 bases at J; junction bases unmatched: 10. CDR3 residues: CASSPTSPPVTDTQYF. The CDR3 bases are TGTGCCAGCAGCCCGACTAGCCCACCCGTCACAGATACGCAGTATTTT. Full variable domain (rest looked up from reference TRBV9 and TRBJ2-3): DSGVTQTPKHLITATGQRVTLRCSPRSGDLSVYWYQQSLDQGLQFLIQYYNGEERAKGNILERFSAQQFPDLHSELNLSSLELGDSALYFCASSPTSPPVTDTQYFGPGTRLTVL.

CDR3 amino acids: CASSVNPSGRSYNEQFF. The CDR3 DNA reads TGTGCCAGCAGCGTTAACCCTAGCGGGAGAAGCTACAATGAGCAGTTCTTC. The genes are TRBV5-6 and TRBJ2-1; 10 bases map to TRBD2. CDR3 length: 17 amino acids. The germline V gene has CDR1 SGHDT and CDR2 YYEEEE. After removal of 4 bases from V and 3 bases from J, the junction contained 10 bases not matched to a gene.

The V and J genes are TRBV28 and TRBJ2-3; 10 positions match TRBD2. V shed 3 bases and J 0 bases; nucleotides not matched to a gene: 12. The CDR3 runs to 19 residues. Germline CDR1 reads MDHEN; CDR2 reads SYDVKM. The CDR3 spells CASSFGLADPSASTDTQYF. The CDR3 DNA reads as TGTGCCAGCAGTTTCGGACTAGCGGACCCTTCAGCTAGCACAGATACGCAGTATTTT.

The chain joins TRBV18 to TRBJ2-1, with D unclear. CDR1 is KGHSH and CDR2 is LQKENI in the germline V gene. Trimming took 0 bases from V and 9 from J, leaving 9 bases between them. This CDR3 region has 13 residues. As DNA, the CDR3 is TGTGCCAGCTCACCACCCGTCCTTATTGAGCAGTTCTTC. As protein: CASSPPVLIEQFF.

The J gene is TRBJ1-2, the V gene TRBV30; 9 bases are shared with TRBD1. The CDR3 consists of 12 residues. CDR1 is GTSNPN, CDR2 SVGIG, per germline (reference sequence). J gave up 8 bases and V 3 bases, and 4 bases lay outside the gene matches. The CDR3: CAWRGQGEGYTF. In DNA form, the CDR3 reads TGTGCCTGGAGGGGACAGGGTGAGGGCTACACCTTC.

V and J are TRBV27 and TRBJ2-3; 16 nucleotides line up with TRBD2. V dropped 0 bases and J dropped 2; count of bases not matched to a gene: 11. CDR1 and CDR2 from the germline V gene are MNHEY and SMNVEV (reference sequence). The CDR3 totals 21 residues. CDR3 bases: TGTGCCAGCAGTTTATCGAAGAAGGGACTAGCGGGAGGGCCTGTCACAGATACGCAGTATTTT. Translation gives CASSLSKKGLAGGPVTDTQYF.

The rearrangement joins TRBV10-2 to TRBJ2-1; D is perhaps TRBD1 (6 bases). Germline V gene data show CDR1 as WSHSY and CDR2 as SAAADI. V dropped 0 bases and J dropped 2 bases, with 20 bases sitting between them. The CDR3 has 19 amino acids. Here the CDR3 reads CASSESGLLSGTTYNEQFF. The CDR3, as DNA: TGCGCCAGCAGTGAGTCGGGGCTTCTTTCCGGGACAACCTACAATGAGCAGTTCTTC.

This chain connects TRBV28 to TRBJ2-7; D perhaps matches TRBD2 (6 bases). The germline V gene has CDR1 MDHEN and CDR2 SYDVKM. The CDR3 totals 15 residues. Trimming cost V 6 bases and J 3 bases, with 18 bases left between them. In nucleotides, the CDR3 is TGTGCCAGCAGCCGATGGGACTCGCGGGGCTACGAGCAGTACTTC. Its translation: CASSRWDSRGYEQYF.

V is TRBV28 and J is TRBJ1-1, with unresolved D. This CDR3 has 11 residues. Germline CDR1 reads MDHEN; CDR2 reads SYDVKM. V lost 2 bases and J 11 bases, leaving 9 bases between the germline ends. CDR3 region: CASSLKGRAFF. The CDR3, as DNA: TGTGCCAGCAGTTTAAAAGGACGTGCTTTCTTT.

This clone appeared once. This chain joins TRBV6-6 and TRBJ1-1; weak D call: TRBD1 (6 bases). The CDR3 length is 14 residues. Per the germline V gene, CDR1 is MNHNY and CDR2 is SVGAGI (reference sequence). V was trimmed by 6 bases and J by 9 bases, leaving 20 bases between them. The CDR3 DNA sequence: TGTGCCAGCAGCCTTGAGAGGGACACCGGAAAAGCTTTCTTT. Protein: CASSLERDTGKAFF.

This clone was recorded a few times. The identical CDR3 is also encoded by other nucleotide sequences in the sample. The chain recombines TRBV6-5 with TRBJ2-7; D call uncertain. The germline V gene has CDR1 MNHEY and CDR2 SVGAGI. The CDR3 has 11 residues. The germline V and J ends were trimmed by 0 bases and 6 bases, with 3 bases remaining between them. The CDR3 DNA is TGTGCCAGCAGTTACTCCAGCGAGCAGTACTTC. Protein: CASSYSSEQYF.

The J gene is TRBJ2-7, the V gene TRBV18; D may be TRBD1 or TRBD2 (5 bases each). CDR1 and CDR2 (germline): KGHSH, LQKENI. Trimming took off 1 base at V and 4 bases at J, with 14 bases between the two ends. The length of the CDR3 is 15 residues. The CDR3 reads CASSPRIYGAYEQYF. The CDR3 DNA is TGTGCCAGCTCACCACGCATATACGGGGCTTACGAGCAGTACTTC.

The chain couples TRBV28 to TRBJ1-5; D possibly corresponds to TRBD1 (6 bases). Per the germline V gene, CDR1 is MDHEN and CDR2 is SYDVKM. The CDR3 is 17 residues long. V gave up 2 bases and J gave up 0 bases, with 14 bases separating them. The CDR3: CASSLRGYTHSNQPQHF. The CDR3 DNA reads as TGTGCCAGCAGTTTAAGGGGGTACACTCATAGCAATCAGCCCCAGCATTTT.

The chain uses TRBV5-1 and TRBJ2-7; D remains unclear. The V gene's germline CDR1 is SGHRS and CDR2 YFSETQ. Trimming stripped 3 bases from V and 3 bases from J, with 7 bases between. CDR3 size: 12 residues. The CDR3 DNA sequence: TGCGCCAGCAGCTCTCTACTCTACGAGCAGTACTTC. It is translated as CASSSLLYEQYF.

The chain couples TRBV9 to TRBJ2-7; TRBD2 matches at 9 bases. The junction had 8 bases not matched to a gene; V was cut back by 4 bases and J by 0 bases. CDR1 and CDR2 from the germline V gene are SGDLS and YYNGEE. This CDR3 is built from 16 residues. The chain's CDR3 is CASSLNPTSGSYEQYF. CDR3 coding DNA: TGTGCCAGCAGCTTAAACCCGACTAGCGGCTCCTACGAGCAGTACTTC.

The chain couples TRBV27 to TRBJ2-1; 8 bases fit TRBD1. Germline loops: CDR1 MNHEY, CDR2 SMNVEV (reference sequence). CDR3 length: 16 residues. With V trimmed by 5 bases and J by 9 bases, 15 bases remained unmatched. The CDR3 sequence: CASSPPGQGAWGEQFF. The CDR3 DNA is TGTGCCAGCAGTCCTCCAGGGCAGGGGGCCTGGGGTGAGCAGTTCTTC.

This chain connects TRBV27 to TRBJ2-3, with 7 positions matching TRBD2. The trim removed 5 bases at V and 4 bases at J, leaving 9 bases unmatched. Per germline, CDR1 MNHEY and CDR2 SMNVEV (reference sequence). This CDR3 is 15 amino acids long. CDR3 sequence (DNA): TGTGCCAGCAGTCCCGCGGGAGCCGGTCCAGATACGCAGTATTTT. This sequence encodes CASSPAGAGPDTQYF.